Below, 8 T cell receptor beta chains from the same sample are listed, as sequenced in a study of spatial heterogeneity in lung cancer. Study-level points and caveats: Within tumors, counts of expanded alpha and beta TCRs tracked tumor mutation counts.

For these receptors, no antigen is known. Using its own MiXCR run on the 5' RACE reads, TCRdb lists one record per CDR3 protein. Of 7,500 to 9,500 distinct CDR3 sequences listed, 5% were seen once; the top ten hold 14%. Time point indicated: sample taken at primary tumor resection. Sample: lung tumor tissue, taken at surgery. The receptors stem from a female donor with early-stage non-small cell lung cancer.

By sample fraction, this clonotype is medium-sized. J is TRBJ2-7 and V is TRBV7-8, with D unresolved. Germline assignment: CDR1 SGHVS and CDR2 FQNEAQ. Trimming took 4 bases from V and 3 from J, leaving 4 bases between them. The CDR3 has 11 amino acids. Written as DNA, the CDR3 is TGTGCCAGCAGCTCATACTACGAGCAGTACTTC. Protein: CASSSYYEQYF.

By frequency in the sample, this clonotype is medium-sized. V and J are TRBV20-1 and TRBJ2-7; the D gene is possibly TRBD1 (6 bases). Germline assignment: CDR1 DFQATT and CDR2 SNEGSKA (reference sequence). There are 14 residues in the CDR3. V lost 5 bases and J 4 bases, leaving 18 bases between the germline ends. The CDR3 DNA sequence: TGCAGTGCTGAACAGGGCGGCGGAAGTTACGAGCAGTACTTC. Translated: CSAEQGGGSYEQYF.

This clonotype came up many times. V and J are TRBV6-5 and TRBJ1-1, with D hard to call. Trimming left V 2 bases short and J 1 base short, with 8 bases between. CDR1 is MNHEY and CDR2 is SVGAGI in the germline V gene. This CDR3 is built from 14 residues. The CDR3 coding sequence is TGTGCCAGCAGTTACCGAACAGAGAACACTGAAGCTTTCTTT. This encodes CASSYRTENTEAFF.

By frequency in the sample, this clonotype is medium-sized (0.01 to 0.1%). V gene TRBV5-1 combines with J gene TRBJ2-7; 8 nucleotides match TRBD1. Germline lookup yields CDR1 SGHRS and CDR2 YFSETQ. This CDR3 has 13 residues. J was trimmed by 6 bases and V by 3 bases; bases with no gene match: 5. The CDR3 sequence is CASSSITGGEQYF. The CDR3 nucleotides read TGCGCCAGCAGCTCAATTACAGGGGGCGAGCAGTACTTC.

The V and J genes are TRBV28 and TRBJ2-4; TRBD1 agrees at 11 bases. Germline assignment: CDR1 MDHEN and CDR2 SYDVKM. This CDR3 comprises 15 residues. V dropped 6 bases and J dropped 6; count of bases not matched to a gene: 7. The CDR3 DNA sequence: TGTGCCAGCAGCCGACGGGGACAGGGGGTAAACATTCAGTACTTC. Translation: CASSRRGQGVNIQYF.

This clonotype appeared many times. One end of the junction varies from germline; a read error may be responsible. CDR3: CASSLAQHSTPFF. DNA for the CDR3: TGTGCCAGCAGTTTAGCACAGCATTCGACCCCGTTCTTC. The chain is built from TRBV28 and TRBJ1-2; no reliable D call. The CDR3 contains 13 residues. Germline V gene lookup returns CDR1 MDHEN and CDR2 SYDVKM.

In its sample, this clonotype was seen many times. This rearrangement joins TRBV2 to TRBJ2-5, with a weak D call TRBD1 (5 bases). The CDR3 loop spans 13 amino acids. Germline CDR1 SNHLY, CDR2 FYNNEI. V was clipped by 4 bases and J by 3 bases, with 9 bases between them. The CDR3 DNA reads as TGTGCCAGCAGTGTTGGCAGGGAAGAGACCCAGTACTTC. This translates into CASSVGREETQYF.

By proportion, this clonotype is medium-sized. The V gene is TRBV12-3 or TRBV12-4, the J gene TRBJ1-3; no reliable D call. CDR3 size: 14 residues. Trimming cost V 1 base and J 2 bases, with 6 bases left between them. The CDR3 sequence is CASSLENPGNTIYF. CDR3 nucleotide sequence: TGTGCCAGCAGTTTAGAGAACCCTGGAAACACCATATATTTT.